This T cell receptor beta chain originates from a study of T-cell reconstitution after alpha-beta-depleted transplantation in children. The authors prepared the TCRbeta library with unique molecular identifiers. TCRdb analysed the PCR reads with MiXCR anew, one entry per CDR3 protein. The sample carries about 76,000 distinct CDR3 sequences, 13% to 15% recorded once. Per germline, CDR1 SGHTA and CDR2 FQGNSA. The CDR3 runs to 16 residues. V was clipped by 4 bases and J by 7 bases, with 22 bases between them. Points on this clonotype: Its antigen is not identified.

Whole-study findings and limits: The origin of alpha-beta T cells about two months after transplant was reportedly several hundred expanded graft clones. In some patients, recipient T cells and intrathymic progenitors surviving conditioning explained high day-60 diversity. Newly made T cells mostly supplied T-cell counts and diversity one year after transplant.

The chain is built from TRBV7-2 and TRBJ1-2, with a weak D call TRBD1 (6 bases). Sequenced here: PBMCs, mostly from graft donor cells, sampled 180 days after TCRalphabeta/CD19-depleted stem cell transplant. The sequence was obtained from a male patient between 2 and 10 years old who had a stem cell transplant for acute lymphoblastic leukemia, so the T cells may come from the graft donor. This CDR3 is CASSSGGHFYGGGYTF. The CDR3 nucleotides are TGTGCCAGCAGCTCTGGGGGACACTTTTACGGGGGTGGCTACACCTTC.